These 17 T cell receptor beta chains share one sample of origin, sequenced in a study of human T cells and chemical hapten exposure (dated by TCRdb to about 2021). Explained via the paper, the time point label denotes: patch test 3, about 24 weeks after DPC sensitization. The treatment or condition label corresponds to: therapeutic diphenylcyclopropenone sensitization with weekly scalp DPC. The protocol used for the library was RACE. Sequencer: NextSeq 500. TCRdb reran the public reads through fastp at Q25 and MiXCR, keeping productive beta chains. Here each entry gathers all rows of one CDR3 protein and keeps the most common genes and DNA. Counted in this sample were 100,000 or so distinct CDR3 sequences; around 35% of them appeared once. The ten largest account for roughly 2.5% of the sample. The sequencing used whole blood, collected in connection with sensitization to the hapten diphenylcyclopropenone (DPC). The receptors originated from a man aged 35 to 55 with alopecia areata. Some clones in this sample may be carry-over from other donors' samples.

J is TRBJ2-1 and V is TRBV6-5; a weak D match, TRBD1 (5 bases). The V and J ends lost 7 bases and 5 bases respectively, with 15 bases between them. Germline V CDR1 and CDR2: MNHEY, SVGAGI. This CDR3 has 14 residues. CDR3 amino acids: CASNPFQGHNEQFF. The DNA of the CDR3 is TGTGCCAGCAATCCATTCCAGGGCCACAATGAGCAGTTCTTC.

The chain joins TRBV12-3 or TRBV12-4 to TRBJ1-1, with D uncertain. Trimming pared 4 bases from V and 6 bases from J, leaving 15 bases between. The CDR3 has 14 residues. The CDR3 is CASSSLRGFAEAFF. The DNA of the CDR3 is TGTGCCAGCAGTTCCCTAAGAGGGTTCGCTGAAGCTTTCTTT.

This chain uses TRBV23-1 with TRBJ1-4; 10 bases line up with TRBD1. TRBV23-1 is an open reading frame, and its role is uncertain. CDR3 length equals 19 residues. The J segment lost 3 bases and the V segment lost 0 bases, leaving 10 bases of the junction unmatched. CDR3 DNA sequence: TGCGCCAGCAGTCAATCGGCGGGGGGACAGGGGATGGCTAATGAAAAACTGTTTTTT. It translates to CASSQSAGGQGMANEKLFF.

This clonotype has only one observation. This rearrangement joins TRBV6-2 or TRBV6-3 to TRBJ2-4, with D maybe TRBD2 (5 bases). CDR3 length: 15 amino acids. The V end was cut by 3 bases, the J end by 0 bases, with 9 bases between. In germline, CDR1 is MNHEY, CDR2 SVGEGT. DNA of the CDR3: TGTGCCAGCAGTTATGAGGGATTAGCCAAAAACATTCAGTACTTC. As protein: CASSYEGLAKNIQYF.

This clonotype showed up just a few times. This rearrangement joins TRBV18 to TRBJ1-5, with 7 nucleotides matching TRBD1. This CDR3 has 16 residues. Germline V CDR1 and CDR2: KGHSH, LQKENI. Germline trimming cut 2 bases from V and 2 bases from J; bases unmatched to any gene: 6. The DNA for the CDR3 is TGTGCCAGCTCACCAGACAGGGTGATAGGCAATCAGCCCCAGCATTTT. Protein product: CASSPDRVIGNQPQHF.

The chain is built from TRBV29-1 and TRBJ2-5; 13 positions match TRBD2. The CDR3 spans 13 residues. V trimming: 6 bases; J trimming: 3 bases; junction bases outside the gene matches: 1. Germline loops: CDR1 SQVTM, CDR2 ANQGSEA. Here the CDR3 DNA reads TGCAGCGTGGGACTAGCGGGAAAAGAGACCCAGTACTTC. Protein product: CSVGLAGKETQYF.

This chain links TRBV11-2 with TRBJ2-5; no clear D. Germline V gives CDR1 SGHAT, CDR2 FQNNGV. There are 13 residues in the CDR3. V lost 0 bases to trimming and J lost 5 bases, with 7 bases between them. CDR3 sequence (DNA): TGTGCCAGCAGCTTAGATCCTAACGAGACCCAGTACTTC. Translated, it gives CASSLDPNETQYF.

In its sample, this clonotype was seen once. CDR3 DNA: TGCAGTGCTAGACCAGGACTAGCGGGACGTAGCACAGATACGCAGTATTTT. Translation gives CSARPGLAGRSTDTQYF. The chain couples TRBV20-1 to TRBJ2-3; 12 positions agree with TRBD2. Germline V gene data show CDR1 as DFQATT and CDR2 as SNEGSKA (reference sequence). Trimming at V came to 2 bases and at J to 0 bases, leaving 6 bases not matched to a gene. This CDR3 contains 17 residues.

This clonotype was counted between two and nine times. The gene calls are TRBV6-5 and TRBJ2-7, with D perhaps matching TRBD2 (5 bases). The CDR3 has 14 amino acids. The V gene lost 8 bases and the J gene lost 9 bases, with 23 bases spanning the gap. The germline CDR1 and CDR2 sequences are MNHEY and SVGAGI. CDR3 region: CASVYMSGLTRQYV. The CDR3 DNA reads TGTGCCAGCGTGTATATGAGCGGCCTTACGAGGCAGTACGTC.

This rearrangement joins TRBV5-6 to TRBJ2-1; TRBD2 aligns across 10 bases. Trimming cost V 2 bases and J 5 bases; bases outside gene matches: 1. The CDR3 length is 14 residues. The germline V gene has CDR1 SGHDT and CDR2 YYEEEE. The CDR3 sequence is CASSFLAGDNEQFF. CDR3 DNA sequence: TGTGCCAGCAGCTTTCTAGCGGGAGACAATGAGCAGTTCTTC.

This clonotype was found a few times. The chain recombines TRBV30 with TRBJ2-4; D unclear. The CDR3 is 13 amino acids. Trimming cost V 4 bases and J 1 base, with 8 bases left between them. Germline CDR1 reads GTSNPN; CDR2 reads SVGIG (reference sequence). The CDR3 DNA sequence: TGTGCCTGGAAAGGGCAGGCCAAAAACATTCAGTACTTC. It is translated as CAWKGQAKNIQYF.

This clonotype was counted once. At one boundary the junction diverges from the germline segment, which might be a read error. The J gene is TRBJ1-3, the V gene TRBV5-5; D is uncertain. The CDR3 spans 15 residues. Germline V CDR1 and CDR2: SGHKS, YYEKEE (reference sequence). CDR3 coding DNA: TGTGCCTGCAGCTTGAGTTCCCACTCTGGAAACACCATATATTTT. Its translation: CACSLSSHSGNTIYF.

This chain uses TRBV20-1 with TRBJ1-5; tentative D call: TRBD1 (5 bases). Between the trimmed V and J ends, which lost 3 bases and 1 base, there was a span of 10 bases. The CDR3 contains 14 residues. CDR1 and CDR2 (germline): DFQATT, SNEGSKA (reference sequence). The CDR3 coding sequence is TGCAGTGCTAGTCGGGGCGTCAGCAATCAGCCCCAGCATTTT. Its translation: CSASRGVSNQPQHF.

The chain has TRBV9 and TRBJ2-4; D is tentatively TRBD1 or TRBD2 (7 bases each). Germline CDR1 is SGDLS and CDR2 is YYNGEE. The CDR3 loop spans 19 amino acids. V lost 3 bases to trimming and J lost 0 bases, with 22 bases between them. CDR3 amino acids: CASSAAAGDRLLAKNIQYF. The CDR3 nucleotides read TGTGCCAGCAGCGCCGCTGCGGGGGACAGACTATTAGCCAAAAACATTCAGTACTTC.

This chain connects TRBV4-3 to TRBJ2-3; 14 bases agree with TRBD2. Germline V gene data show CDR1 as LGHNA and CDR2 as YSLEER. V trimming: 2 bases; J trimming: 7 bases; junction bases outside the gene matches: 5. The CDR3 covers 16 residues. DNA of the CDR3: TGCGCCAGCAGCCAAACGACTAGCGGGAGGGGAAATACGCAGTATTTT. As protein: CASSQTTSGRGNTQYF.

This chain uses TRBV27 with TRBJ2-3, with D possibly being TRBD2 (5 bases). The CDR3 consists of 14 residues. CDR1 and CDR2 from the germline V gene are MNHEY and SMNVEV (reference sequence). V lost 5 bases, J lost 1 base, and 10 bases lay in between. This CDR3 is CASSPSAGTDTQYF. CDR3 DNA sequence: TGTGCCAGCAGTCCCTCAGCGGGCACAGATACGCAGTATTTT.

In DNA, the CDR3 is TGCGCCAGCAGCCAAGGCGGACAGGGGGCGACTGAAGCTTTCTTT. As protein: CASSQGGQGATEAFF. The rearrangement links TRBV4-1 to TRBJ1-1, with 11 nucleotides matching TRBD1. The CDR3 is 15 residues long. Germline V CDR1 and CDR2: MGHRA, YSYEKL. The V segment lost 1 base and the J segment 5 bases; nucleotides outside the gene matches: 3.